The clone carrying this T cell receptor (beta chain) is labeled as medium-sized. The antigen is undetermined. Rearranged V-D-J TRB sequences were amplified with a mixed TRB-A/B primer pool. TCRdb re-analysed the multiplex PCR reads in MiXCR, keeping a single row per CDR3 protein. The table lists some 10,000 distinct CDR3 sequences, approximately 32% of them singletons, with 15% to 20% in the top ten. The entry originates in a study of T cell repertoires in aging, cancer and after chemotherapy. Notes on the study in general: Healthy donors lost TCR diversity with age mainly through richness, cancer patients through richness and evenness. Compared with age-matched healthy donors, untreated hematological or solid cancer patients showed higher blood TCR clonality.

Amplification of TCR beta used genomic DNA extracted from peripheral blood. Sequencing was performed on blood. The source is a human donor in good health. The donor label of this sample is uncertain.

The CDR3 here is CSVAGEGVEAFF. CDR3 sequence (DNA): TGCAGCGTTGCCGGGGAAGGGGTTGAAGCTTTCTTT. The chain recombines TRBV29-1 with TRBJ1-1; D is possibly TRBD1 (5 bases). CDR1 and CDR2 (germline): SQVTM, ANQGSEA. The ends were cut back, 4 bases at V and 7 bases at J, with 13 bases in the middle. This CDR3 contains 12 residues.